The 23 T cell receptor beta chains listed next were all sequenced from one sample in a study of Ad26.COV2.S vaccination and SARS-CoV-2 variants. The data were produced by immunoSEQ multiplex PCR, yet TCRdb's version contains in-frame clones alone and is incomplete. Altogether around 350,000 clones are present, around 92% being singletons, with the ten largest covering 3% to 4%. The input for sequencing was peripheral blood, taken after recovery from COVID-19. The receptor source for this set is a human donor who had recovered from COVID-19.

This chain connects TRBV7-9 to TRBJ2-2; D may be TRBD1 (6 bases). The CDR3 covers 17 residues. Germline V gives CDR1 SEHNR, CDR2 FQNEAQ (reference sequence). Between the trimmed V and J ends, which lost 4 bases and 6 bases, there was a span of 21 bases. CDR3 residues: CASSYRSPGQRSGELFF. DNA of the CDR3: TGTGCCAGCAGCTATAGATCACCGGGACAACGATCCGGGGAGCTGTTTTTT.

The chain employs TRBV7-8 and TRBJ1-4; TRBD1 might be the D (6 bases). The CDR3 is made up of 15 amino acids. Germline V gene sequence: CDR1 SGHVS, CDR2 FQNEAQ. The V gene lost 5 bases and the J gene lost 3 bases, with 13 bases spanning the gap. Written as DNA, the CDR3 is TGTGCCAGCAGCGTGGACAGAAGGGCTAATGAAAAACTGTTTTTT. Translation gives CASSVDRRANEKLFF.

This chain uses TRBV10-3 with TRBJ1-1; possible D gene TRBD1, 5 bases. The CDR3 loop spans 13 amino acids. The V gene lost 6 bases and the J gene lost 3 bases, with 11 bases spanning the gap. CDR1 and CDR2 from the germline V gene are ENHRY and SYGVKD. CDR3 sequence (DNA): TGTGCCATCAGCACCCGGGGGGACACTGAAGCTTTCTTT. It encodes CAISTRGDTEAFF.

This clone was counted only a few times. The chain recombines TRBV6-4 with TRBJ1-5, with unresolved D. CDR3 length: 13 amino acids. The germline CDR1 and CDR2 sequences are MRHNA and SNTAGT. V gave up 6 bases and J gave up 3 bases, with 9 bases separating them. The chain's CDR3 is CASSQSINQPQHF. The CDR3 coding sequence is TGTGCCAGCAGCCAAAGCATCAATCAGCCCCAGCATTTT.

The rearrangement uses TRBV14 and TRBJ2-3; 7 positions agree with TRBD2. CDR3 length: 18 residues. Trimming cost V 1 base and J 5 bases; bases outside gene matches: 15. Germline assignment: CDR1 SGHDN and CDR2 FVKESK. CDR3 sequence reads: CASSQVLPPRGLIDTQYF. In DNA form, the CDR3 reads TGTGCCAGCAGCCAAGTTCTCCCACCGCGGGGGTTGATAGATACGCAGTATTTT.

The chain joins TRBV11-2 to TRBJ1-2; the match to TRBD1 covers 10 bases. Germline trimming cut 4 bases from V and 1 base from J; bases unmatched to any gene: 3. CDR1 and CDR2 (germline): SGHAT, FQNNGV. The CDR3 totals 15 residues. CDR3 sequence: CASSSGTGDNYGYTF. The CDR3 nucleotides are TGTGCCAGCAGCTCCGGGACAGGGGATAACTATGGCTACACCTTC.

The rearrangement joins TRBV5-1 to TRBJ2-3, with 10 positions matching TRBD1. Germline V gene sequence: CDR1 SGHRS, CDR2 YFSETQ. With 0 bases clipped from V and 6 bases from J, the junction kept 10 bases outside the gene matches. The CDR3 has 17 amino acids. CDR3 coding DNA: TGCGCCAGCAGCTTGGCCCCGGGACAGGGGATTGCGGATACGCAGTATTTT. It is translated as CASSLAPGQGIADTQYF.

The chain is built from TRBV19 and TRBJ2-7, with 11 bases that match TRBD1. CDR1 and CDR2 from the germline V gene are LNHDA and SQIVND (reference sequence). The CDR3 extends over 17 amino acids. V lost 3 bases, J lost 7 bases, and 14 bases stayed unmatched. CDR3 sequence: CASSIRPFPGQGAEQYF. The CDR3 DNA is TGTGCCAGTAGTATTAGGCCCTTTCCAGGACAGGGGGCTGAGCAGTACTTC.

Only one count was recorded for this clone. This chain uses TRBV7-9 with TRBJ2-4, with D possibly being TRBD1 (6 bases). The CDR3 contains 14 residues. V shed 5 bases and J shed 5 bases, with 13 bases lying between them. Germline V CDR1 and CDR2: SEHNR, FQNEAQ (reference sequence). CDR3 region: CASSLPGQENIQYF. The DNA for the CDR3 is TGTGCCAGCAGCCTGCCGGGACAAGAAAACATTCAGTACTTC.

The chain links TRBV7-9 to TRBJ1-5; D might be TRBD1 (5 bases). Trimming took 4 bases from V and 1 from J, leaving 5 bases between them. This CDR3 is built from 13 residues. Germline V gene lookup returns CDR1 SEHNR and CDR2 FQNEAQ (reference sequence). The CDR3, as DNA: TGTGCCAGCAGCTGGGGCAGCAATCAGCCCCAGCATTTT. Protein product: CASSWGSNQPQHF.

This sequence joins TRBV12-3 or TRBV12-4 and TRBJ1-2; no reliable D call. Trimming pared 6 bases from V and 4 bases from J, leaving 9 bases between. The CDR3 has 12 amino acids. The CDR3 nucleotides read TGTGCCAGCAGCGACACCCTCTATGGCTACACCTTC. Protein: CASSDTLYGYTF.

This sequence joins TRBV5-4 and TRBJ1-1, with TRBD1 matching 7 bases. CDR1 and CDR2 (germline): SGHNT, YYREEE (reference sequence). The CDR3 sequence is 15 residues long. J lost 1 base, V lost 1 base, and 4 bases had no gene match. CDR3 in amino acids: CASSLKGAGNTEAFF. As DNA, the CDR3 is TGTGCCAGCAGCTTGAAGGGGGCGGGGAACACTGAAGCTTTCTTT.

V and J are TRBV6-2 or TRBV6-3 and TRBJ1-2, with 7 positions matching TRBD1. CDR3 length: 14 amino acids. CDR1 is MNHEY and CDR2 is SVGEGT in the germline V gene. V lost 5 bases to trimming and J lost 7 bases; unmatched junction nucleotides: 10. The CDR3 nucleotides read TGTGCCAGCAGTCAAGACGCAGGGGGAGCTGGCTACACCTTC. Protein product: CASSQDAGGAGYTF.

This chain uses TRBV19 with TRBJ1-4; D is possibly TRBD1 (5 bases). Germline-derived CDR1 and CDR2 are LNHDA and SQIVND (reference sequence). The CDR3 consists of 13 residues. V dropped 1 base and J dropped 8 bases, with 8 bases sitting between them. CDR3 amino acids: CASSIGTGEKLFF. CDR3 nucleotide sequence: TGTGCCAGTAGTATAGGAACAGGCGAAAAACTGTTTTTT.

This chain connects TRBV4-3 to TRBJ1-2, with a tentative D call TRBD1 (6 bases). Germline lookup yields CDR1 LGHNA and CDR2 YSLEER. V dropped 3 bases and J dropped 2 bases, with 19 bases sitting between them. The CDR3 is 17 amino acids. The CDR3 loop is CASSHTRPTGSNYGYTF. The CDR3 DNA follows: TGCGCCAGCAGCCACACACGACCGACAGGATCAAACTATGGCTACACCTTC.

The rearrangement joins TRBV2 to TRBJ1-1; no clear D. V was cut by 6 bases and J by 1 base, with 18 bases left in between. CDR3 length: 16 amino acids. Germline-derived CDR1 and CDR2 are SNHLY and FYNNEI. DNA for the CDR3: TGTGCCAGCAGGGAACGGGAGGGATTGGAGAACACTGAAGCTTTCTTT. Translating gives CASREREGLENTEAFF.

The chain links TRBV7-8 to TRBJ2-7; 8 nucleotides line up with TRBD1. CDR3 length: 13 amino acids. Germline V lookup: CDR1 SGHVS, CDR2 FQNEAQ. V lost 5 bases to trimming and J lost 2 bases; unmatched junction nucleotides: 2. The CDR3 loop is CASSQDRAYEQYF. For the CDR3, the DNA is TGTGCCAGCAGCCAGGACAGGGCCTACGAGCAGTACTTC.

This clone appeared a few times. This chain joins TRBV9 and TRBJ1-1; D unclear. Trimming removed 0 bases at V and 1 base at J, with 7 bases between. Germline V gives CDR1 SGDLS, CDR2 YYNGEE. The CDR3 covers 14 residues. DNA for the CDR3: TGTGCCAGCAGCGTAGAAGGGCAGAACACTGAAGCTTTCTTT. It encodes CASSVEGQNTEAFF.

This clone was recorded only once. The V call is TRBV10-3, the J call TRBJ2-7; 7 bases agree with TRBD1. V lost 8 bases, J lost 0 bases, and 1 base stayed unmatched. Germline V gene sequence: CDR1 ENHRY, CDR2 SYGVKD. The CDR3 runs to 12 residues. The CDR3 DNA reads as TGTGCCATCGGGGACAGCTCCTACGAGCAGTACTTC. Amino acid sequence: CAIGDSSYEQYF.

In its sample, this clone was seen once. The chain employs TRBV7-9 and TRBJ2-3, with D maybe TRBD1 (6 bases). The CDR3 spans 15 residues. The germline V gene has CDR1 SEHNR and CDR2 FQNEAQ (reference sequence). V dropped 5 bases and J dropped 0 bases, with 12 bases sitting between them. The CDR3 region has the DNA TGTGCCAGCAGCCGGCCAGGGGTGAGCACAGATACGCAGTATTTT. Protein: CASSRPGVSTDTQYF.

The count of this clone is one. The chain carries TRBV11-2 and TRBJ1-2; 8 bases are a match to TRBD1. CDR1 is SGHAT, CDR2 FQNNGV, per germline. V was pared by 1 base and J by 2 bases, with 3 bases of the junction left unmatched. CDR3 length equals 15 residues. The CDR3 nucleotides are TGTGCCAGCAGCTTAGGACAGGGGTGGAACTATGGCTACACCTTC. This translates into CASSLGQGWNYGYTF.

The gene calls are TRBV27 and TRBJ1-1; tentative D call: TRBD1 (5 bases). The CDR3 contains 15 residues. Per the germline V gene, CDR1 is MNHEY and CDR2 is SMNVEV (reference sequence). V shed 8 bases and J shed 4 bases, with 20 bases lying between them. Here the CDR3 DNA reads TGTGCCAGCTCCTCCTGGGGGGATAAGGGCACTGAAGCTTTCTTT. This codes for CASSSWGDKGTEAFF.

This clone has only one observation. CDR3 residues: CASSEEKFYEQYF. The CDR3 DNA reads TGCGCCAGCAGCGAGGAAAAATTTTACGAGCAGTACTTC. The J gene is TRBJ2-7, the V gene TRBV5-1, with unresolved D. V shed 4 bases and J shed 4 bases, with 12 bases lying between them. CDR3 length: 13 amino acids. CDR1 and CDR2 from the germline V gene are SGHRS and YFSETQ.